This T cell receptor (beta chain) was sequenced during a study of blood T cells in healthy people across ages. Whole-study results and caveats: Because sorting was not performed, PBMCs prevented conclusive naive versus antigen-experienced comparison. Roughly linearly, TCR beta diversity per million T cells fell as age increased.

Alongside a J-beta primer mix, a sample-barcoded 5' primer served in a second PCR lasting about 7 to 11 cycles. Every sample gave at least 3 million paired-end reads containing CDR3. TCRdb processed the 5' RACE reads anew with MiXCR; each CDR3 protein has one entry. The sample holds 600,000 or so distinct CDR3 sequences, approximately 30% seen once. This CDR3 is built from 14 residues. Germline V gives CDR1 SGDLS, CDR2 YYNGEE. Trimming removed 4 bases at V and 2 bases at J, with 7 bases between. This clonotype has a count of ten or more. Antigen specificity is unknown. The V gene is TRBV9, the J gene TRBJ2-6, with D unresolved. The source material was blood. The source is a woman older than 75 in good health. The CDR3 loop is CASSQDPGANVLTF. As DNA, the CDR3 is TGTGCCAGCAGCCAAGACCCTGGGGCCAACGTCCTGACTTTC.